Listed below are T cell receptor beta chains from one sample, sequenced in a study of blood T cell repertoires in COVID-19. Assay used: immunoSEQ multiplex PCR; TCRdb lists only in-frame clones, some missing. The sample lists 200,000 to 300,000 clones, about 82% seen once, with roughly 1.9% in the top ten. The sample comprised PBMCs or T cells enriched from blood (not recorded which). All receptors derive from a woman aged 45 to 65 who had recovered from COVID-19. Each CDR3 is given with its conserved first and last residue. D genes are given only for firm matches.

d_call j_call v_call cdr3_nt cdr3_aa
. TRBJ2-2 TRBV7-6 TGTGCCAGCAGCGAGGGCCCAGCGGTCATGGGGGAGCTGTTTTTT CASSEGPAVMGELFF
. TRBJ1-2 TRBV2 TGTGCCAGCCGTTCGGCGGGGGGGGGCTACACCTTC CASRSAGGGYTF
TRBD1 TRBJ2-5 TRBV11-2 TGTGCCAGCAGAGGACAGGGCGTGAGTCAGACCCAGTACTTC CASRGQGVSQTQYF
TRBD1 TRBJ1-5 TRBV2 TGTGCCAGCAGCGGGACAGCGGCCTATAGCAATCAGCCCCAGCATTTT CASSGTAAYSNQPQHF
. TRBJ1-3 TRBV7-3 TGTGCCAGCAGCATTGACAGCACCTCTGGAAACACCATATATTTT CASSIDSTSGNTIYF
. TRBJ1-6 TRBV5-5 TGTGCCAGCAGCTTGGCTGTCGGTTATAATTCACCCCTCCACTTT CASSLAVGYNSPLHF
. TRBJ1-1 TRBV29-1 TGCAGTGCGGGGAACGGACAGACTGAAGCTTTCTTT CSAGNGQTEAFF
TRBD2 TRBJ2-2 TRBV19 TGTGCCAGTAGTATAGCTACGGGACTAGCGTCCCAGAGAAACACCGGGGAGCTGTTTTTT CASSIATGLASQRNTGELFF
TRBD1 TRBJ1-1 TRBV7-2 TGTGCCAGCAGCCCTCTGATGGGACAGGGGAACACTGAAGCTTTCTTT CASSPLMGQGNTEAFF
TRBD1 TRBJ2-7 TRBV27 TGTGCCAGCAGTTTGGTGGGGACAGGGACTTACGAGCAGTACTTC CASSLVGTGTYEQYF
TRBD2 TRBJ2-5 TRBV5-1 TGCGCCAGCTCGGGAGGGGGAGACGCCCAAGAGACCCAGTACTTC CASSGGGDAQETQYF
. TRBJ2-2 TRBV18 TGTGCCAGCTCACCAAGGGTCGGGGATAACACCGGGGAGCTGTTTTTT CASSPRVGDNTGELFF
. TRBJ1-1 TRBV20-1 TGCAGTGCCAATCCGGGTCCCGAAGCTTTCTTT CSANPGPEAFF
. TRBJ1-5 TRBV6-6 TGTGCCAGCAGGGAACTGGGCCTGGGGGGTAATCAGCCCCAGCATTTT CASRELGLGGNQPQHF